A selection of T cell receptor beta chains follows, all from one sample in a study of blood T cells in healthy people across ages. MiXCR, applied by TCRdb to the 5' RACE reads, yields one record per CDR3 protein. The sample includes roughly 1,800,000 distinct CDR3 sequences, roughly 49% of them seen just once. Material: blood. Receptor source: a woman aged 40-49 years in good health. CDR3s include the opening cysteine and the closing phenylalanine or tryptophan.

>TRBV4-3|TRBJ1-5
CASSLDSTNQPQHF
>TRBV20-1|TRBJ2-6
CSAYSPMTPGANVLTF
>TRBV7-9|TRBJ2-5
CASSLEDRDGQETQYF
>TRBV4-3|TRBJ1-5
CASSQEYGAAQPQHF
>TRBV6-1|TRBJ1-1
CASKAGLVTEAFF
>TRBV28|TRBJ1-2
CASRRTGGERHTF
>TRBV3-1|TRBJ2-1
CASSHSRAEYNEQFF
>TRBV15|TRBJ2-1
CATSRVWEGPYNEQFF
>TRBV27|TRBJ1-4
CASSWGQRNEKLFF
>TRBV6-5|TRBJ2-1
CASSYKGHNEQFF
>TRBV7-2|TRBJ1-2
CASSLSRSRVLGGYTF
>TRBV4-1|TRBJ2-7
CASSQGDRPYEQYF
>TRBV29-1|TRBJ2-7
CSARTSGGTAYEQYF
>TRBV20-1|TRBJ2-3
CSGEKGAVGTDTQYF
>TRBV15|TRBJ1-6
CATSRDLTGANSPLHF
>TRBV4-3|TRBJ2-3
CASSLSGGASTDTQYF
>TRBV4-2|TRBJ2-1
CASSQEPILTGGVSYNEQFF
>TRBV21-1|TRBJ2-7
CASSKPRGTRTIYEQYF
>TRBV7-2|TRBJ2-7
CASSRLTYEQYF
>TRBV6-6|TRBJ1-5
CASSFTTQGLGNQPQHF
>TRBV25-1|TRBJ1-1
CASGRQNTEAFF
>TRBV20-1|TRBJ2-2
CSALQGIGELFF
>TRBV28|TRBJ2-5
CASRKGDKRETQYF
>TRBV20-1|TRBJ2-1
CSARRSDEQFF
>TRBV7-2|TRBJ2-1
CASSFSGGVYNEQFF
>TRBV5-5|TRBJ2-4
CASSPTQTGNIQYF
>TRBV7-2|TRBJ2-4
CANTTTGGKNIQYF
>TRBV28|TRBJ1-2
CASLRGGTYGYTF
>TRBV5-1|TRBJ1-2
CASKGTGADYGYTF
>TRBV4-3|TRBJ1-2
CAGSQDQGTGGYGYTF
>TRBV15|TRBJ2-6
CATSWSSGANVLTF
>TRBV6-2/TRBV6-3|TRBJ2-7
CASANSPYEQYF
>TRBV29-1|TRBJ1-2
CSVGGDRANYGYTF
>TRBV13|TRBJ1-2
CASTPSGGNYGYTF
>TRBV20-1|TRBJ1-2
CSAGTGHGYTF
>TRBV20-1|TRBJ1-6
CSARTGGDSPLHF
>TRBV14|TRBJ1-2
CASSQGLSNYGYTF
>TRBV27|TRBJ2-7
CASSFVYSYEQYF
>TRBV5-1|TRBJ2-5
CASSLRQGRREQYF
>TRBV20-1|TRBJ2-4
CSAREKGIAKNIQYF
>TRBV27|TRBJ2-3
CASSFRISTDTQYF
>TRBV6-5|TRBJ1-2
CASITGPYGYTF